Listed below are T cell receptor beta chains from one sample, sequenced in a study of blood T cell repertoires in COVID-19. The data were produced by immunoSEQ multiplex PCR, yet TCRdb's version contains in-frame clones alone and is incomplete. The sample has 130,000 or so clones; about 80% are singletons. Sequencing input: peripheral blood. Receptors originate from a woman aged 55-70 years with acute or convalescent COVID-19. The CDR3 runs from the conserved cysteine through the conserved F or W. D genes are given only for firm matches. Expanded clones get a size class; other rows say once, few or many, or leave the size out.

clone size: NA; D gene: NA; V gene: TRBV24-1; J gene: TRBJ1-2; CDR3 DNA: TGTGCCACCAGTGCCACGGGCCAGGGGAGAAACTATGGCTACACCTTC; CDR3 protein: CATSATGQGRNYGYTF
clone size: once; D gene: TRBD1; V gene: TRBV10-3; J gene: TRBJ2-2; CDR3 DNA: TGTGCCATCAGTGGACAGGGGGCCGGGGAGCTGTTTTTT; CDR3 protein: CAISGQGAGELFF
clone size: few; D gene: TRBD1; V gene: TRBV5-1; J gene: TRBJ1-2; CDR3 DNA: TGCGCCAGCAGCCCGGGACAGTCGGGTGGCTACACCTTC; CDR3 protein: CASSPGQSGGYTF
clone size: NA; D gene: NA; V gene: TRBV3-1/TRBV3-2; J gene: TRBJ1-3; CDR3 DNA: TGTGCCAGCAGCCAAGGGGTTGCGCGGGGAAACACCATATATTTT; CDR3 protein: CASSQGVARGNTIYF
clone size: few; D gene: TRBD1; V gene: TRBV13; J gene: TRBJ1-2; CDR3 DNA: TGTGCCAGCAGCCCCGACAGGGCACCCGGCTACACCTTC; CDR3 protein: CASSPDRAPGYTF
clone size: NA; D gene: NA; V gene: TRBV2; J gene: TRBJ1-2; CDR3 DNA: TGTGCCAGCAGTGAGGGGCCCGTCTATGGCTACACCTTC; CDR3 protein: CASSEGPVYGYTF
clone size: NA; D gene: TRBD1; V gene: TRBV5-1; J gene: TRBJ2-2; CDR3 DNA: TGCGCCAGCAGCCGGACAGGGAACACCGGGGAGCTGTTTTTT; CDR3 protein: CASSRTGNTGELFF
clone size: NA; D gene: NA; V gene: TRBV18; J gene: TRBJ1-2; CDR3 DNA: TGTGCCAGCTCACCACCAGTACAGAACTATGGCTACACCTTC; CDR3 protein: CASSPPVQNYGYTF
clone size: few; D gene: TRBD2; V gene: TRBV28; J gene: TRBJ2-1; CDR3 DNA: TGTGCCAGCAGCTTAAGCGGGGGGGAATACAATGAGCAGTTCTTC; CDR3 protein: CASSLSGGEYNEQFF
clone size: NA; D gene: NA; V gene: TRBV5-1; J gene: TRBJ1-2; CDR3 DNA: TGCGCCAGCAGCTTGGCAACAGCTAACTATGGCTACACCTTC; CDR3 protein: CASSLATANYGYTF
clone size: NA; D gene: TRBD1; V gene: TRBV30; J gene: TRBJ1-1; CDR3 DNA: TGTGCCTGTTCTCAGGGGGCAGGCACTGAAGCTTTCTTT; CDR3 protein: CACSQGAGTEAFF
clone size: NA; D gene: NA; V gene: TRBV24-1; J gene: TRBJ1-2; CDR3 DNA: TGTGCCACCAGTGAGCCAGGAAGCTATGGCTACACCTTC; CDR3 protein: CATSEPGSYGYTF
clone size: NA; D gene: NA; V gene: TRBV2; J gene: TRBJ1-2; CDR3 DNA: TGTGCCAGCAGTGAATGGGGGGATGGCTACACCTTC; CDR3 protein: CASSEWGDGYTF
clone size: NA; D gene: NA; V gene: TRBV19; J gene: TRBJ1-2; CDR3 DNA: TGTGCCAGTAGTGCCGGACAGCAAACTAACTATGGCTACACCTTC; CDR3 protein: CASSAGQQTNYGYTF
clone size: NA; D gene: TRBD2; V gene: TRBV3-1/TRBV3-2; J gene: TRBJ2-4; CDR3 DNA: TGTGCCAGCAGTCTGTCCCCGGGGGGGGCCAAAAACATTCAGTACTTC; CDR3 protein: CASSLSPGGAKNIQYF
clone size: NA; D gene: NA; V gene: TRBV24-1; J gene: TRBJ2-3; CDR3 DNA: TGTGCCACCAGTGACCCCTGGGGGGGCGGCACAGATACGCAGTATTTT; CDR3 protein: CATSDPWGGGTDTQYF
clone size: once; D gene: NA; V gene: TRBV19; J gene: TRBJ2-4; CDR3 DNA: TGTGCCAGTAGTAGCGGCCCCAACATTCAGTACTTC; CDR3 protein: CASSSGPNIQYF
clone size: few; D gene: NA; V gene: TRBV6-1; J gene: TRBJ1-2; CDR3 DNA: TGTGCCAGCAGTGAACACGGAGGGAACCCGTATGGCTACACCTTC; CDR3 protein: CASSEHGGNPYGYTF
clone size: NA; D gene: NA; V gene: TRBV6-5; J gene: TRBJ2-4; CDR3 DNA: TGTGCCAGCAGTAGCGGAAACAAAAACATTCAGTACTTC; CDR3 protein: CASSSGNKNIQYF
clone size: NA; D gene: TRBD1; V gene: TRBV6-5; J gene: TRBJ1-2; CDR3 DNA: TGTGCCAGCAGGGGGACAGAATCCTATGGCTACACCTTC; CDR3 protein: CASRGTESYGYTF
clone size: NA; D gene: TRBD2; V gene: TRBV15; J gene: TRBJ2-1; CDR3 DNA: TGTGCCACCAGCAGAGATAGGGGCGGGGGGTACCTCAATGAGCAGTTCTTC; CDR3 protein: CATSRDRGGGYLNEQFF
clone size: few; D gene: TRBD1; V gene: TRBV29-1; J gene: TRBJ2-7; CDR3 DNA: TGCAGCGTTTCGACAGGGGACCCCTACGAGCAGTACTTC; CDR3 protein: CSVSTGDPYEQYF
clone size: NA; D gene: NA; V gene: TRBV29-1; J gene: TRBJ1-1; CDR3 DNA: TGCAGCGTTGCCCCGGATCGGGGCACTGAAGCTTTCTTT; CDR3 protein: CSVAPDRGTEAFF
clone size: NA; D gene: NA; V gene: TRBV10-3; J gene: TRBJ1-1; CDR3 DNA: TGTGCCATCAGTGCAGTGGACAGAAACACTGGGAACACTGAAGCTTTCTTT; CDR3 protein: CAISAVDRNTGNTEAFF
clone size: once; D gene: NA; V gene: TRBV6-5; J gene: TRBJ1-2; CDR3 DNA: TGTGCCAGCAGTTACATCCAGGGGTTTGCTAACTATGGCTACACCTTC; CDR3 protein: CASSYIQGFANYGYTF
clone size: NA; D gene: NA; V gene: TRBV7-9; J gene: TRBJ1-4; CDR3 DNA: TGTGCCAGCAGCTTAAGCCGGCAGGGTTCTGAAAAACTGTTTTTT; CDR3 protein: CASSLSRQGSEKLFF
clone size: NA; D gene: NA; V gene: TRBV12-3/TRBV12-4; J gene: TRBJ2-7; CDR3 DNA: TGTGCCAGCAGTTTCCGCCAAGGGAGGGAGCAGTACTTC; CDR3 protein: CASSFRQGREQYF
clone size: NA; D gene: NA; V gene: TRBV19; J gene: TRBJ1-2; CDR3 DNA: TGTGCCAGTAGTATACAGGGGTCCATCTATGGCTACACCTTC; CDR3 protein: CASSIQGSIYGYTF
clone size: NA; D gene: TRBD1; V gene: TRBV7-3; J gene: TRBJ1-2; CDR3 DNA: TGTGCCAGCAGCCCCGGGACAGGGGAATGGGGCTACACCTTC; CDR3 protein: CASSPGTGEWGYTF
clone size: NA; D gene: TRBD2; V gene: TRBV5-1; J gene: TRBJ2-5; CDR3 DNA: TGCGCCAGCAGCTTGGCGACTAGCGGGGGGCAGGGTGAGACCCAGTACTTC; CDR3 protein: CASSLATSGGQGETQYF
clone size: NA; D gene: NA; V gene: TRBV6-5; J gene: TRBJ2-3; CDR3 DNA: TGTGCCAGCACCAGGACAGCCACAGATACGCAGTATTTT; CDR3 protein: CASTRTATDTQYF
clone size: NA; D gene: NA; V gene: TRBV2; J gene: TRBJ2-1; CDR3 DNA: TGTGCCAGCAGCTCTATGGGGGCTGCCTACAATGAGCAGTTCTTC; CDR3 protein: CASSSMGAAYNEQFF
clone size: NA; D gene: NA; V gene: TRBV7-2; J gene: TRBJ1-1; CDR3 DNA: TGTGCCAGCAGCTTAAGTTCATGGCCGCCGAACACTGAAGCTTTCTTT; CDR3 protein: CASSLSSWPPNTEAFF